Shown below are 23 T cell receptor beta chains from a single sample sequenced in a study of regulatory T cells in long-lasting Graves disease. The TCR beta library used iRepertoire HTBI primers with Arm-PCR amplification of CDR3. TCRdb called the multiplex PCR reads again in MiXCR, with one record for every CDR3 protein. Of approximately 400,000 distinct CDR3 sequences in the sample, around a sixth were seen once. The time point: newly diagnosed GD, antithyroid drugs for less than 3 months. Following extraction of RNA from PBMCs, that RNA was used to make the TCR library. This specimen was peripheral blood mononuclear cells (PBMCs), taken at new diagnosis, from a patient treated with antithyroid drugs. Source of these receptors: a female donor with Graves disease.

This chain connects TRBV27 to TRBJ1-1; D is possibly TRBD1 (6 bases). CDR1 is MNHEY, CDR2 SMNVEV, per germline (reference sequence). V shed 6 bases and J shed 1 base, with 12 bases lying between them. This CDR3 is built from 14 residues. CDR3 nucleotides: TGTGCCAGCAGCAACAGGGCTCCGAACACTGAAGCTTTCTTT. Protein sequence: CASSNRAPNTEAFF.

This clonotype has a count of ten or more. This chain joins TRBV12-5 and TRBJ1-4; maybe TRBD1 (5 bases). There are 15 residues in the CDR3. Trimming took off 0 bases at V and 10 bases at J, with 15 bases between the two ends. Looked up from germline, CDR1 is LGHNT and CDR2 is FRNRAP. The CDR3 spells CASGLVLDSTGKLFF. The CDR3 DNA is TGTGCTAGTGGTTTGGTACTAGACAGTACAGGAAAACTGTTTTTT.

This clonotype was seen just once. The rearrangement uses TRBV3-1 and TRBJ1-1, with D possibly matching TRBD1 (5 bases). The CDR3 is made up of 14 amino acids. V dropped 1 base and J dropped 8 bases, with 14 bases sitting between them. The germline V gene encodes CDR1 LGHDT and CDR2 YNNKEL (reference sequence). The CDR3 DNA follows: TGTGCCAGCAGCCAAGTGGCAGGGCGGGGAGAAGCTTTCTTT. Protein product: CASSQVAGRGEAFF.

This clonotype came up many times. This chain uses TRBV7-9 with TRBJ2-6; TRBD1 might be the D (5 bases). CDR3 size: 15 residues. The V gene's germline CDR1 is SEHNR and CDR2 FQNEAQ (reference sequence). Trimming cost V 6 bases and J 1 base, with 10 bases left between them. Here the CDR3 DNA reads TGTGCCAGCAGACACCCAGGGTCTGGGGCCAACGTCCTGACTTTC. This encodes CASRHPGSGANVLTF. Full variable domain (outside the CDR3, taken from reference TRBV7-9 and TRBJ2-6): DTGVSQNPRHKITKRGQNVTFRCDPISEHNRLYWYRQTLGQGPEFLTYFQNEAQLEKSRLLSDRFSAERPKGSFSTLEIQRTEQGDSAMYLCASRHPGSGANVLTFGAGSRLTVL.

The rearrangement uses TRBV27 and TRBJ2-5; 8 nucleotides align to TRBD1. Germline assignment: CDR1 MNHEY and CDR2 SMNVEV (reference sequence). The CDR3 spans 17 residues. With V trimmed by 3 bases and J by 2 bases, 11 bases remained unmatched. CDR3 bases: TGTGCCAGCAGTTTCCATATGCCGACAGGGGATCAAGAGACCCAGTACTTC. It yields the protein CASSFHMPTGDQETQYF.

The table lists this clonotype with many counts. The genes are TRBV12-3 or TRBV12-4 and TRBJ2-2; 7 positions match TRBD1. The CDR3 totals 14 residues. V lost 5 bases to trimming and J lost 7 bases; unmatched junction nucleotides: 7. The CDR3 coding sequence is TGTGCCAGCAGTATTGAGGGGGCGGGCGGGGAGCTGTTTTTT. It is translated as CASSIEGAGGELFF.

The rearrangement links TRBV5-4 to TRBJ2-2, with 16 bases lining up with TRBD2. The V segment lost 4 bases and the J segment 3 bases; nucleotides outside the gene matches: 12. Germline-derived CDR1 and CDR2 are SGHNT and YYREEE (reference sequence). This CDR3 is built from 20 residues. This CDR3 is CASSPIGTSGRGMDTGELFF. CDR3 coding DNA: TGTGCCAGCAGCCCCATAGGGACTAGCGGGAGGGGGATGGACACCGGGGAGCTGTTTTTT.

This clonotype was picked up many times. The V call is TRBV7-2, the J call TRBJ1-4; D is unresolved. V was cut by 0 bases and J by 2 bases, with 10 bases left in between. Germline V CDR1 and CDR2: SGHTA, FQGNSA. The length of the CDR3 is 16 residues. The CDR3 sequence is CASSLALSGTNEKLFF. CDR3 DNA: TGTGCCAGCAGCTTAGCGTTAAGTGGGACTAATGAAAAACTGTTTTTT.

This clonotype was observed many times. The rearrangement links TRBV20-1 to TRBJ2-5; maybe TRBD2 (6 bases). V dropped 3 bases and J dropped 7 bases, with 24 bases sitting between them. The CDR3 is 16 amino acids. CDR1 is DFQATT and CDR2 is SNEGSKA in the germline V gene (reference sequence). CDR3 residues: CSARQPRGSSGGTQYF. Written as DNA, the CDR3 is TGCAGTGCTAGGCAACCCCGGGGGAGCAGTGGAGGGACCCAGTACTTC.

The rearrangement uses TRBV20-1 and TRBJ1-5; D may be TRBD1 (5 bases). V was cut by 6 bases and J by 4 bases, with 19 bases left in between. Germline CDR1 reads DFQATT; CDR2 reads SNEGSKA (reference sequence). The CDR3 is 15 residues long. The CDR3 coding sequence is TGCAGTGCCGGGGCTGGGGTTAACCGAAATCAGCCCCAGCATTTT. As protein: CSAGAGVNRNQPQHF.

The CDR3 DNA reads TGTGCCAGCAGCGAAGCAACCGGGACAGGGCCCGGAGGGACCGGGGAGCTGTTTTTT. Translated, it gives CASSEATGTGPGGTGELFF. The chain couples TRBV11-2 to TRBJ2-2; 9 bases fit TRBD1. The CDR3 spans 19 residues. Germline CDR1 SGHAT, CDR2 FQNNGV. The V gene end was trimmed by 5 bases and the J gene end by 5 bases; junction bases not matched to a gene: 18.

Ten or more counts support this clonotype. This chain connects TRBV29-1 to TRBJ2-3, with D possibly being TRBD1 or TRBD2 (5 bases each). The CDR3 totals 18 residues. V was shortened by 4 bases and J by 0 bases, with 23 bases between the two germline ends. Germline V gives CDR1 SQVTM, CDR2 ANQGSEA. CDR3 nucleotides: TGCAGCGTTGTAGGAAGGGACGGCACACCTTCTAGCACAGATACGCAGTATTTT. This sequence encodes CSVVGRDGTPSSTDTQYF.

This sequence joins TRBV9 and TRBJ2-6; no definite D call. This CDR3 has 15 residues. Germline loops: CDR1 SGDLS, CDR2 YYNGEE. V was pared by 2 bases and J by 0 bases, with 6 bases between. The CDR3 is CASSVSLSGANVLTF. The DNA for the CDR3 is TGTGCCAGCAGCGTGTCACTCTCTGGGGCCAACGTCCTGACTTTC.

This clonotype showed up just a few times. A much larger clone differs by one base, so this may be a read error. The chain links TRBV6-2 or TRBV6-3 to TRBJ1-2; D is ambiguous. Per germline, CDR1 MNHEY and CDR2 SVGEGT. The CDR3 is made up of 12 amino acids. V was pared by 5 bases and J by 1 base, with 5 bases between. The DNA of the CDR3 is TGTGCCAGCAGTGAAATTAACTATGGCTACACCTTC. This encodes CASSEINYGYTF.

The sample holds many counts of this clonotype. V usage is TRBV20-1 and J usage is TRBJ2-3; TRBD2 matches at 11 bases. This CDR3 has 19 amino acids. Germline-derived CDR1 and CDR2 are DFQATT and SNEGSKA (reference sequence). V dropped 0 bases and J dropped 1; count of bases not matched to a gene: 12. The CDR3 is CSARDLNSGRARGTDTQYF. The CDR3 nucleotides are TGCAGTGCTAGAGATCTCAATAGCGGGAGGGCCCGGGGCACAGATACGCAGTATTTT.

This clonotype was counted at least ten times. The chain has TRBV7-3 and TRBJ1-1; a possible D gene is TRBD1 (5 bases). Deletions cut 5 bases from V and 8 bases from J, with 15 bases between. Germline CDR1 and CDR2: SGHTA and FQGTGA. There are 13 residues in the CDR3. CDR3 in amino acids: CASSRRPTEEAFF. The CDR3 DNA is TGTGCCAGCAGCCGAAGACCGACAGAGGAAGCTTTCTTT.

This clonotype was seen repeatedly, ten times or more. The CDR3 sequence: CASSLFGFGVGTDTQYF. CDR3 bases: TGTGCCAGCAGTTTATTCGGATTCGGGGTGGGGACAGATACGCAGTATTTT. The rearrangement links TRBV28 to TRBJ2-3; tentatively, D is TRBD2 (5 bases). CDR1 is MDHEN and CDR2 is SYDVKM in the germline V gene. The CDR3 covers 17 residues. Trimming took 1 base from V and 3 from J, leaving 17 bases between them.

This clonotype was detected ten times or more. The chain employs TRBV6-1 and TRBJ1-2; D remains unclear. The germline V gene encodes CDR1 MNHNS and CDR2 SASEGT. The CDR3 runs to 13 residues. V lost 7 bases and J 2 bases, leaving 11 bases between the germline ends. The CDR3 spells CASNRAGNYGYTF. Here the CDR3 DNA reads TGTGCCAGCAATAGGGCGGGAAACTATGGCTACACCTTC.

This clonotype was recorded a few times. The V and J genes are TRBV27 and TRBJ1-1; D not certain. This CDR3 is built from 16 residues. Germline CDR1 is MNHEY and CDR2 is SMNVEV (reference sequence). V was pared by 6 bases and J by 0 bases, with 17 bases between. The DNA of the CDR3 is TGTGCCAGCAGCCACCGGTCTGGACGGTTGAACACTGAAGCTTTCTTT. As protein: CASSHRSGRLNTEAFF.

The sample holds many counts of this clonotype. The chain is built from TRBV2 and TRBJ1-1; a weak D match, TRBD1 (5 bases). V lost 9 bases to trimming and J lost 1 base, with 9 bases between them. CDR1 SNHLY and CDR2 FYNNEI come from the germline V gene. CDR3 length: 12 amino acids. The CDR3 DNA sequence: TGTGCCAGAAGGGACGGGAACACTGAAGCTTTCTTT. It specifies CARRDGNTEAFF.

Many counts were recorded for this clonotype. The V gene is TRBV3-1, the J gene TRBJ2-1; D unresolved. V lost 4 bases, J lost 4 bases, and 11 bases lay in between. The CDR3 length is 14 residues. Germline V gives CDR1 LGHDT, CDR2 YNNKEL (reference sequence). In DNA, the CDR3 is TGTGCCAGCAGCCCCCTGACGGCGTACAATGAGCAGTTCTTC. It translates to CASSPLTAYNEQFF.

This clonotype has at least ten counts. The rearrangement joins TRBV20-1 to TRBJ1-4; TRBD1 aligns across 8 bases. J was trimmed by 8 bases and V by 1 base; bases with no gene match: 6. Germline V gene sequence: CDR1 DFQATT, CDR2 SNEGSKA (reference sequence). This CDR3 has 14 amino acids. The CDR3 coding sequence is TGCAGTGCTAGAGGGACAGGGAATGAAGAAAAACTGTTTTTT. Protein product: CSARGTGNEEKLFF.

The chain combines TRBV7-6 with TRBJ1-5; D gene ambiguous. Germline V gene data show CDR1 as SGHVS and CDR2 as FNYEAQ. V was cut by 1 base and J by 1 base, with 11 bases left in between. The CDR3 sequence is 16 residues long. The CDR3 bases are TGTGCCAGCAGCTTAGGTTCACGATCCAGCAATCAGCCCCAGCATTTT. This translates into CASSLGSRSSNQPQHF. The full variable domain, in which reference TRBV7-6 and TRBJ1-5 provide the parts outside the CDR3, is GAGVSQSPRYKVTKRGQDVALRCDPISGHVSLYWYRQALGQGPEFLTYFNYEAQQDKSGLPNDRFSAERPEGSISTLTIQRTEQRDSAMYRCASSLGSRSSNQPQHFGDGTRLSIL.